This T cell receptor (beta chain) was found in a study of metastatic and nonmetastatic thyroid tumors. TCRdb re-analyzed the PCR reads through MiXCR. Here the sample spans roughly 50,000 clones, 22% being singletons. V gave up 2 bases and J gave up 6 bases; unmatched junction bases: 6. The germline V gene has CDR1 SGHRS and CDR2 YFSETQ. The CDR3 covers 17 residues. Not a single patient had been given any form of treatment at any point before undergoing thyroid surgery. This clone showed up many times. The sample consisted of blood. This TCR was recovered from a male donor with papillary thyroid cancer or a benign thyroid nodule (not recorded which). Some clones in this sample may be carry-over from other donors' samples. The chain is built from TRBV5-1 and TRBJ2-1; 15 positions agree with TRBD2. CDR3 coding DNA: TGCGCCAGCAGCTTCAACCCGGGACTAGCGGGGGGCAATGAGCAGTTCTTC. Its protein product is CASSFNPGLAGGNEQFF.